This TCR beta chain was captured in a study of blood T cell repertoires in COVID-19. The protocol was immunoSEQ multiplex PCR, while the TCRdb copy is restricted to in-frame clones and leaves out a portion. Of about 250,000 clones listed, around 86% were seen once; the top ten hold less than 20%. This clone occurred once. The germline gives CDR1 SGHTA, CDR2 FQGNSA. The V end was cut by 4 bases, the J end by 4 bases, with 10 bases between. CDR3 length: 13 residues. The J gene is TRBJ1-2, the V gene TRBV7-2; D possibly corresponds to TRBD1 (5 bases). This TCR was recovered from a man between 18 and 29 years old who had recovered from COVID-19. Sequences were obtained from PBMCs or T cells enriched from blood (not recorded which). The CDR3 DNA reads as TGTGCCAGCAGCTCGACAGCCCTCTATGGCTACACCTTC. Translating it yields CASSSTALYGYTF.